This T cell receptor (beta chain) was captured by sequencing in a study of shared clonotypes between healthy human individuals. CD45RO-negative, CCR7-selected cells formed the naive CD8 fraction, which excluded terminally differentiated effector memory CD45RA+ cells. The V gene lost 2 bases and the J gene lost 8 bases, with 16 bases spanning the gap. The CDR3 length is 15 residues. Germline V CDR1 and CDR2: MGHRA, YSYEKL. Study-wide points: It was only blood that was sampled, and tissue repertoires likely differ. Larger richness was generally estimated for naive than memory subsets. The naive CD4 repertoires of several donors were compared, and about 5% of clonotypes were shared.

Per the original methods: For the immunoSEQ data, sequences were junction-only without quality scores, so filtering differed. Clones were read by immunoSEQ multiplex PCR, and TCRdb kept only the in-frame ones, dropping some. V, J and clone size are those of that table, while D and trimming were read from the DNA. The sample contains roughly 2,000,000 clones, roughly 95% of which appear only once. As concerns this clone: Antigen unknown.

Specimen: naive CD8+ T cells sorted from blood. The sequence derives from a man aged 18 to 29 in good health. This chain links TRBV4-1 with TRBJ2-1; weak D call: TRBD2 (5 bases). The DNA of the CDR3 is TGCGCCAGCAGCCAACAGGAGAGGGCAATGGATGAGCAGTTCTTC. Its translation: CASSQQERAMDEQFF.